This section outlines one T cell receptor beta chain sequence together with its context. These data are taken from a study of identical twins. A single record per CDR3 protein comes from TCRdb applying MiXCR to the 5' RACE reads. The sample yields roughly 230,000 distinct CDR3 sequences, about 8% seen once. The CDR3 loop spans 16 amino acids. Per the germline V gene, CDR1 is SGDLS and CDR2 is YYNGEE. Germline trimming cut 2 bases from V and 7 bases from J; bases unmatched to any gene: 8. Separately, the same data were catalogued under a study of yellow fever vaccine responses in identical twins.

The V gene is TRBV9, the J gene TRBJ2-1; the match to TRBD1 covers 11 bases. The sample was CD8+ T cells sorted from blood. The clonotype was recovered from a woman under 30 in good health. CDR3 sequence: CASSVPGTGGTNEQFF. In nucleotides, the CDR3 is TGTGCCAGCAGCGTCCCCGGGACAGGGGGGACGAATGAGCAGTTCTTC.